This T cell receptor beta chain stems from a study of identical twins. A single record per CDR3 protein comes from TCRdb applying MiXCR to the 5' RACE reads. The repertoire holds approximately 550,000 distinct CDR3 sequences, about 22% seen once, with about 0.5% in the top ten. The V gene end was trimmed by 1 base and the J gene end by 1 base; junction bases not matched to a gene: 3. The germline gives CDR1 SGHAT, CDR2 FQNNGV. The CDR3 is 17 amino acids. The same data also contributed to another study, on yellow fever vaccine responses in identical twins. From that paper: Reportedly, twins showed a vaccine T cell response that looked partly convergent and partly personalized.

The sample comprised CD4+ T cells sorted from blood. The TCR comes from a woman between 18 and 29 years old in good health. The V call is TRBV11-2, the J call TRBJ2-2; the match to TRBD2 covers 10 bases. The CDR3 spells CASSLARTSGNTGELFF. In nucleotides, the CDR3 is TGTGCCAGCAGCTTAGCTAGGACTAGCGGGAACACCGGGGAGCTGTTTTTT.